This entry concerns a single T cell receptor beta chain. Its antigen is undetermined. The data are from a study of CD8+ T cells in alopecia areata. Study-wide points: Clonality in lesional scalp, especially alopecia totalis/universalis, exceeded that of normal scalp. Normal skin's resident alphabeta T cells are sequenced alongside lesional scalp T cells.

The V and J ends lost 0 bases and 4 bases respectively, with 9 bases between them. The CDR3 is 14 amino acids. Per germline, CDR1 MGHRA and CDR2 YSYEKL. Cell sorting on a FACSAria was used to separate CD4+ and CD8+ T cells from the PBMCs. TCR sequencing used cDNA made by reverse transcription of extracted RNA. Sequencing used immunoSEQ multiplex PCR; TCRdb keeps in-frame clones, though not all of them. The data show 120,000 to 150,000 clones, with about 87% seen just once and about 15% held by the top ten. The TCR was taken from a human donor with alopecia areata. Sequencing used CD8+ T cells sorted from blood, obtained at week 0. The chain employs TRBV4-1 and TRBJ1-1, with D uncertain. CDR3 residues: CASSQEGRPTEAFF. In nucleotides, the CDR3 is TGCGCCAGCAGCCAAGAGGGGAGGCCCACTGAAGCTTTCTTT.